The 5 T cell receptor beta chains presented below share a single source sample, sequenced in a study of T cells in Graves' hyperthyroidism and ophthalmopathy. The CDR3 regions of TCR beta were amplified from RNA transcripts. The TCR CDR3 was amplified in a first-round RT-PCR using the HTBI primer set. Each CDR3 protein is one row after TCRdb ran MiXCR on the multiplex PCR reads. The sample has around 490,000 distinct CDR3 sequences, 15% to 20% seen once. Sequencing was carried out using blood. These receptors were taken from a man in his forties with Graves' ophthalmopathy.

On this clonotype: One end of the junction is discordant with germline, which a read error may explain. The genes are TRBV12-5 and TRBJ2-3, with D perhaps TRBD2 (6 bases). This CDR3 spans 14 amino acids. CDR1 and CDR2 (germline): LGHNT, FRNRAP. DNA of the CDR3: TGTGCTAGTGGCTCGGAGGGATTCACAGATACGCGGTATTTT. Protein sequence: CASGSEGFTDTRYF.

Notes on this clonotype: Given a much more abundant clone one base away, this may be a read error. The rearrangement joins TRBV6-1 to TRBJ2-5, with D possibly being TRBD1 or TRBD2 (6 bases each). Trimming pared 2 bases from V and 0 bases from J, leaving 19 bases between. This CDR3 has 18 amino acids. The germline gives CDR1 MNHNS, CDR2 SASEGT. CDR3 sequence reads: CASSESEGGSPYQETQYF. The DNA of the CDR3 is TGTGCCAGCAGTGAATCGGAGGGGGGCTCCCCTTACCAAGAGACCCAGTACTTC.

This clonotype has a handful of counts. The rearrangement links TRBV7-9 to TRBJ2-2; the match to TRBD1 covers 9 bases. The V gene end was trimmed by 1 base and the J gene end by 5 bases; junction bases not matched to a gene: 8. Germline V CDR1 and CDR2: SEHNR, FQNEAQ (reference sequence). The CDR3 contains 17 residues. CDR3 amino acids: CASSLGHPDRGTGELFF. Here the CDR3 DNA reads TGTGCCAGCAGCTTAGGGCATCCGGACAGGGGTACCGGGGAGCTGTTTTTT.

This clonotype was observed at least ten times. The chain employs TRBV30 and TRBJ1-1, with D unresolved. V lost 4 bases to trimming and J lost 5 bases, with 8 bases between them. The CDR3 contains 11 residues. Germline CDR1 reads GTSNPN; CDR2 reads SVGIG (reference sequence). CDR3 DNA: TGTGCCTGGACTTTGGGGACTGAAGCTTTCTTT. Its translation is CAWTLGTEAFF.

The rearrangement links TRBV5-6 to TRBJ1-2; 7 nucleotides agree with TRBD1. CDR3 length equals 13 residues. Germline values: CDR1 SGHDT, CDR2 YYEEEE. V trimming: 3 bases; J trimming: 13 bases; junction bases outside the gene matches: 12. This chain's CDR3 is CASSSWMNRGITF. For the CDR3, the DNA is TGTGCCAGCAGCTCATGGATGAACAGGGGAATCACCTTC.